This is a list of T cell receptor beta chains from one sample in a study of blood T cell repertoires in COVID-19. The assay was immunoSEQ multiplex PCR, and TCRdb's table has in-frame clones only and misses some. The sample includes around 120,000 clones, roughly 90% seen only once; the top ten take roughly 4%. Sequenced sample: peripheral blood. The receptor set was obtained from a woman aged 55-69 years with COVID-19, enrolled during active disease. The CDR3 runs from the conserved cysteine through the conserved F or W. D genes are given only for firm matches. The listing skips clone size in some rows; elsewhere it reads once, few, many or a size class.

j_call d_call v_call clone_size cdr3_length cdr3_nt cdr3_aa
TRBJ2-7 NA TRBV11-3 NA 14 TGTGCCAGCAGCTTAGACCGGGACACCTACGAGCAGTACTTC CASSLDRDTYEQYF
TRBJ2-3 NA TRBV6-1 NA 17 TGTGCCAGCAGTGAAGCGGGCCCGGGAGCATGGCCAGATACGCAGTATTTT CASSEAGPGAWPDTQYF
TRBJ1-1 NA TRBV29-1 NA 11 TGCAGCACCACCACCGGGACTGAAGCTTTCTTT CSTTTGTEAFF
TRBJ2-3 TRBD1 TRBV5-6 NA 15 TGTGCCAGCACCCCCACGGGACAGGGGGAAGATACGCAGTATTTT CASTPTGQGEDTQYF
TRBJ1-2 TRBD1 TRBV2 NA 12 TGTGCCGGATGGACAGGGGCACATGGCTACACCTTC CAGWTGAHGYTF
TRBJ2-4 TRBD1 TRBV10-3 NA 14 TGTGCCATCAGTGACCGGACAGGGAGGAACATTCAGTACTTC CAISDRTGRNIQYF
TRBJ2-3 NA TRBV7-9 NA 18 TGTGCCAGCAGCGCTCCCGGGGGGCGGGGGCTACCCACAGATACGCAGTATTTT CASSAPGGRGLPTDTQYF
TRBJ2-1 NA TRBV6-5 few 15 TGTGCCAGCGGATACAGGGCGAGCTCCTACAATGAGCAGTTCTTC CASGYRASSYNEQFF
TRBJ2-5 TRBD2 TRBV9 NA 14 TGTGCCAGCAGCTCCCTAGCGGGGGAAGAGACCCAGTACTTC CASSSLAGEETQYF
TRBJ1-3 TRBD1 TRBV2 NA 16 TGTGCCAGCAGTGGCTGGACAGGGGATCTTGGAAACACCATATATTTT CASSGWTGDLGNTIYF
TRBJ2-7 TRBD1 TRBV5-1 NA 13 TGCGCCAGCAGCTTGGCCAGGGGGTACGAGCAGTACTTC CASSLARGYEQYF
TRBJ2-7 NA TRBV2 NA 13 TGTGCCAGCAGCGGAATACAGGGAGGGGAGCAGTACTTC CASSGIQGGEQYF
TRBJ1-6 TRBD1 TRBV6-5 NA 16 TGTGCCAGCAGTTACTCGGGACAGGGGGTAAGGTCACCCCTCCACTTT CASSYSGQGVRSPLHF
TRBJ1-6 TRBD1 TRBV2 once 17 TGTGCCAGCAGTGATCCCGGACAGGGGTACTCTGGCTCACCCCTCCACTTT CASSDPGQGYSGSPLHF
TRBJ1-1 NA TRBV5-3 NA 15 TGTGCCAGAAGCTTGCTCGCAGGGACTTTCCCTGAAGCTTTCTTT CARSLLAGTFPEAFF
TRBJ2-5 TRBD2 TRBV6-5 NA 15 TGTGCCAGCAGTATAGTAATCGGGGGGGCAGAGACCCAGTACTTC CASSIVIGGAETQYF
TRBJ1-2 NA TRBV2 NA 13 TGTGCCAGCAGTGAATCGGGTAACTATGGCTACACCTTC CASSESGNYGYTF
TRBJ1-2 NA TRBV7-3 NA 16 TGTGCCAGCAGCTTAATAGGGGGACCCTCTCCCTATGGCTACACCTTC CASSLIGGPSPYGYTF
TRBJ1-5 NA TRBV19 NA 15 TGTGCCAGTGCATCCACTCCTCGGAGCAATCAGCCCCAGCATTTT CASASTPRSNQPQHF
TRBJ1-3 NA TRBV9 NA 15 TGTGCCAGCAGCGTAGGACGCGGCTCTGGAAACACCATATATTTT CASSVGRGSGNTIYF
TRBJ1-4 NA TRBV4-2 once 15 TGTGCCAGCAGCCAACCCCAGGGGCTGGGGCCGAAACTGTTTTTT CASSQPQGLGPKLFF
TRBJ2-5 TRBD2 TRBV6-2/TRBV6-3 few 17 TGTGCCAGCAGTTACGCTATTACTAGCGGGGGCCAAGAGACCCAGTACTTC CASSYAITSGGQETQYF
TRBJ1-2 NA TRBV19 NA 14 TGTGCCAGTAGTATAGATCGAGGTAACTATGGCTACACCTTC CASSIDRGNYGYTF
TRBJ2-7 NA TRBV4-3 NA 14 TGCGCCAGCAGCCAAGACGCCGGGGGCTACGAGCAGTACTTC CASSQDAGGYEQYF
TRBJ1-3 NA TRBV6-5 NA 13 TGTGCCAGCAGTCGCGGGGCTGGAAACACCATATATTTT CASSRGAGNTIYF
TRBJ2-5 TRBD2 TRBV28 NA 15 TGTGCCAGCAGTTCGGGGGGACTCCTCCAAGAGACCCAGTACTTC CASSSGGLLQETQYF
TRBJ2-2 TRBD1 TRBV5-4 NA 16 TGTGCCAGCAGCTTCGGACAGGGTATATACGGCGGGGAGCTGTTTTTT CASSFGQGIYGGELFF
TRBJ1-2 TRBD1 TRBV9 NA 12 TGTGCCAGCAGCGAACAGGGGGATGGCTACACCTTC CASSEQGDGYTF
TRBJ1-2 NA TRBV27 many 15 TGTGCCAGCAGTACCGACCCGGGAGGGACCAATGGCTACACCTTC CASSTDPGGTNGYTF
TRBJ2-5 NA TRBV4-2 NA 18 TGTGCCAGCAGCCAAGATTCAAGGCTAGCGAGGGGCCAAGAGACCCAGTACTTC CASSQDSRLARGQETQYF
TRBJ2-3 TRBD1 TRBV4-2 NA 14 TGTGCCAGCAGGCCAGGGGGCGGCACAGATACGCAGTATTTT CASRPGGGTDTQYF
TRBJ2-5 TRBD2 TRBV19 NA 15 TGTGCCAGTAGTATGACTAGCGGGGTACAAGAGACCCAGTACTTC CASSMTSGVQETQYF
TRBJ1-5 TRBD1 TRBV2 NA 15 TGTGCCAGCAGTTCCTTGACAGGGAGGAATCAGCCCCAGCATTTT CASSSLTGRNQPQHF
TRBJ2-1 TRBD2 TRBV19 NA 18 TGTGCCAGTAGTATTACGGGACTAGCGGGGAGCTCCTACAATGAGCAGTTCTTC CASSITGLAGSSYNEQFF
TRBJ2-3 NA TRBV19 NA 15 TGTGCCAGTAAGCCCAGCACGGAGCGCACAGATACGCAGTATTTT CASKPSTERTDTQYF
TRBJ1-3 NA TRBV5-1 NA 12 TGCGCCAGCAGCTCTCCTTCAGAACCCATATATTTT CASSSPSEPIYF
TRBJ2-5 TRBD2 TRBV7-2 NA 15 TGTGCCAGCAGCTTAGATACTAGCGGGGTTGAGACCCAGTACTTC CASSLDTSGVETQYF
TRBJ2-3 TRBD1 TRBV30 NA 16 TGTGCCTGGAGCCCCAGACAGGGGGCGCGCACAGATACGCAGTATTTT CAWSPRQGARTDTQYF
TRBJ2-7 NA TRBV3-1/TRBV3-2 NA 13 TGTGCCAGCAGCCCACGACAAGCCTACGAGCAGTACTTC CASSPRQAYEQYF
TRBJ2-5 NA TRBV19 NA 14 TGTGCCAGTAGTATGGGGGGACAGCAAGAGACCCAGTACTTC CASSMGGQQETQYF
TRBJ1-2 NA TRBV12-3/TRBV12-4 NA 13 TGTGCCAGCAGACCGGGACTTGAAGTTGGCTACACCTTC CASRPGLEVGYTF
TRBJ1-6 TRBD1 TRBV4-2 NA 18 TGTGCCAGCAGCCAAGACTTGACAGGGAATTCCTATAATTCACCCCTCCACTTT CASSQDLTGNSYNSPLHF
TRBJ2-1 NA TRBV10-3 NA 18 TGTGCCATCAGTGGGGGCCCCAACAGGGCCTCCTCCTACAATGAGCAGTTCTTC CAISGGPNRASSYNEQFF
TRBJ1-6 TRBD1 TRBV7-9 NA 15 TGTGCCAGCAGCTTAGCGGACAGGTCATATTCACCCCTCCACTTT CASSLADRSYSPLHF
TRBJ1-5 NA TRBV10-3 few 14 TGTGCCATCAGTGAGTTACAGGGAAATCAGCCCCAGCATTTT CAISELQGNQPQHF
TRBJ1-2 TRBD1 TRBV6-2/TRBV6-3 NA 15 TGTGCCAGCAGTACCCTAAAGACAGGGGCCTATGGCTACACCTTC CASSTLKTGAYGYTF
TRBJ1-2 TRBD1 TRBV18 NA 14 TGTGCCAGCTCACTCCGGGACAGAGGCTATGGCTACACCTTC CASSLRDRGYGYTF
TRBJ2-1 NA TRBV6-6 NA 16 TGTGCCAGCAGTTACCCGGCACCGACAACCTACAATGAGCAGTTCTTC CASSYPAPTTYNEQFF
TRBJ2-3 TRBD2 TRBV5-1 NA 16 TGCGCCAGCAGCCGACGACTAGCGGGGGTGGATGATACGCAGTATTTT CASSRRLAGVDDTQYF
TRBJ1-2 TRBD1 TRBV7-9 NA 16 TGTGCCAGCAGCCCGCGGTCTACCGCAGGGGGCTATGGCTACACCTTC CASSPRSTAGGYGYTF